Listed below are T cell receptor beta chains from one sample, sequenced in a study of T cell responses to AZD1222 COVID-19 vaccine. The assay was immunoSEQ multiplex PCR, and TCRdb's table has in-frame clones only and misses some. The repertoire holds about 150,000 clones, about 90% seen once, with 1.5% to 2% in the top ten. This material consisted of peripheral blood, taken on day 0 of AZD1222 vaccination. These receptor sequences come from an adult in good health. CDR3s include the opening cysteine and the closing phenylalanine or tryptophan. The D gene is left open where the match is weak. Size is omitted from some rows. Given values are once, few, many or a class for expanded clones.

clone_size j_call v_call d_call cdr3_nt cdr3_aa
. TRBJ1-5 TRBV14 . TGTGCCAGTAGCAAGGACACTAATCAGCCCCAGCATTTT CASSKDTNQPQHF
. TRBJ2-7 TRBV7-6 TRBD1 TGTGCCAGCAGCTTAGTAGGGACAGGGCCCTACGAGCAGTACTTC CASSLVGTGPYEQYF
once TRBJ2-7 TRBV6-5 TRBD1 TGTGCCAGCAGTTACTCGAATAGGGACAGGGTTTACGAGCAGTACTTC CASSYSNRDRVYEQYF
. TRBJ1-1 TRBV3-1/TRBV3-2 TRBD1 TGTGCCAGCAGTAAACACAGGGGCCGGATTAACACTGAAGCTTTCTTT CASSKHRGRINTEAFF
once TRBJ2-1 TRBV30 . TGTGCCTGGAGTGTTTTTGGCAATGAGCAGTTCTTC CAWSVFGNEQFF
. TRBJ1-2 TRBV29-1 TRBD1 TGCAGCGTTGGGGGACAGGGTAGGCATGGCTACACCTTC CSVGGQGRHGYTF
few TRBJ2-5 TRBV7-9 . TGTGCCAGCAGCACCGGGGTCCAAGAGACCCAGTACTTC CASSTGVQETQYF
. TRBJ1-5 TRBV7-2 . TGTGCCAGCAGCAAACTGACAGACGGAAGAAATCAGCCCCAGCATTTT CASSKLTDGRNQPQHF
. TRBJ2-3 TRBV9 . TGTGCCAGCAGCGTTTTGTCTACTGGGGCAGATACGCAGTATTTT CASSVLSTGADTQYF
. TRBJ1-1 TRBV4-1 . TGCGCCAGCAGCCAAGATCCAGGGCGGGGCACTGAAGCTTTCTTT CASSQDPGRGTEAFF
. TRBJ1-6 TRBV4-3 . TGCGCCAGCAGCCCCTCCGGGGGGGGCACTAATTCACCCCTCCACTTT CASSPSGGGTNSPLHF
once TRBJ1-2 TRBV28 . TGTGCCAGCAGTTTCCCTAGAACGGGGGGAGAGAACTATGGCTACACCTTC CASSFPRTGGENYGYTF
. TRBJ1-3 TRBV5-1 . TGCGCCAGCAGCTTACCCGGAAACACCATATATTTT CASSLPGNTIYF
. TRBJ2-1 TRBV5-6 . TGTGCCAGCAGCTACACCGGGACCTACAATGAGCAGTTCTTC CASSYTGTYNEQFF
. TRBJ1-1 TRBV6-2/TRBV6-3 TRBD1 TGTGCCAGCAGTTACTCGAGTCAGGGGGAGAACACTGAAGCTTTCTTT CASSYSSQGENTEAFF
. TRBJ2-2 TRBV15 TRBD1 TGTGCCACCAAAGGGGGGACAGGGAACACCGGGGAGCTGTTTTTT CATKGGTGNTGELFF
. TRBJ2-3 TRBV19 . TGTGCCAGTAGAGGGCGGGACAACACAGATACGCAGTATTTT CASRGRDNTDTQYF
. TRBJ1-2 TRBV6-2/TRBV6-3 TRBD1 TGTGCCAGCAGCGGGGCAGGGGGCATCGACTATGGCTACACCTTC CASSGAGGIDYGYTF
. TRBJ2-7 TRBV7-9 TRBD1 TGTGCCAGCAGCCACAGGGGACGATCCTACGAGCAGTACTTC CASSHRGRSYEQYF
once TRBJ1-2 TRBV10-3 . TGTGCCATCAGTGAGGGGCTACGCGACTCCGGGAGTGGCTATGGCTACACCTTC CAISEGLRDSGSGYGYTF
. TRBJ2-3 TRBV5-4 . TGTGCCAGCAGCTCGGGGTCTTTGAGCACAGATACGCAGTATTTT CASSSGSLSTDTQYF
. TRBJ1-3 TRBV19 . TGTGCCAGTAGTCAGGGATACCTCTCTGGAAACACCATATATTTT CASSQGYLSGNTIYF
. TRBJ1-1 TRBV29-1 TRBD1 TGCAGCGTTGCGACAGGGGGCTTCGGTGAAGCTTTCTTT CSVATGGFGEAFF
. TRBJ2-7 TRBV7-8 . TGTGCCAGCAGCTTGGGTCCGTCCTACGAGCAGTACTTC CASSLGPSYEQYF
. TRBJ2-2 TRBV2 TRBD1 TGTGCCAGCTCGGGACAGCAGAACACCGGGGAGCTGTTTTTT CASSGQQNTGELFF
once TRBJ1-3 TRBV9 . TGTGCCAGCAGCGTAGTTGGGGGTGGAAACACCATATATTTT CASSVVGGGNTIYF
. TRBJ2-2 TRBV7-2 . TGTGCCAGCAGCTCTCTCAACACCGGGGAGCTGTTTTTT CASSSLNTGELFF
. TRBJ2-7 TRBV10-3 . TGTGCCATCAGTGAGGGACAGGCGGGGGAGCAGTACTTC CAISEGQAGEQYF
. TRBJ1-4 TRBV6-1 TRBD1 TGTGCCAGCAGTGAGCAAGGGAGGGGGCTGAGTGAAAAACTGTTTTTT CASSEQGRGLSEKLFF
. TRBJ1-2 TRBV7-8 TRBD1 TGTGCCAGCAGCTTAAGAGGACAGGTTGCTTACTATGGCTACACCTTC CASSLRGQVAYYGYTF
once TRBJ1-2 TRBV28 . TGTGCCAGCAGCCATGGGACTAACTATGGCTACACCTTC CASSHGTNYGYTF
. TRBJ1-1 TRBV19 TRBD1 TGTGCCAGTAGTATGAGGGACAGGGAAGCTTTCTTT CASSMRDREAFF
. TRBJ1-3 TRBV19 . TGTGCCAGTATAGTCGGGGAAGGAGGAAACACCATATATTTT CASIVGEGGNTIYF
. TRBJ2-4 TRBV5-4 TRBD2 TGTGCCAGCAGCGGGACTAGCGGGGGGAGCAAAAACATTCAGTACTTC CASSGTSGGSKNIQYF
. TRBJ1-6 TRBV3-1/TRBV3-2 TRBD1 TGTGCCAGCAGCCAAGGAGGGACAGTAAATTCACCCCTCCACTTT CASSQGGTVNSPLHF
. TRBJ1-1 TRBV2 . TGTGCCAGCAGAATACCCGGGGTGAACACTGAAGCTTTCTTT CASRIPGVNTEAFF
. TRBJ1-5 TRBV19 TRBD1 TGTGCCAGTAGGACAGGGGTATTAAGCAATCAGCCCCAGCATTTT CASRTGVLSNQPQHF
. TRBJ2-1 TRBV6-4 TRBD2 TGTGCCAGCACGCGGACTAGCGGGGGGAGGGATGAGCAGTTCTTC CASTRTSGGRDEQFF
. TRBJ2-5 TRBV12-3/TRBV12-4 . TGTGCCAGCAGCTTGGGACTTGGAGAGACCCAGTACTTC CASSLGLGETQYF
. TRBJ1-4 TRBV4-2 TRBD1 TGTGCCAGCAGCCAAGGACAGGGCACTAATGAAAAACTGTTTTTT CASSQGQGTNEKLFF
. TRBJ2-1 TRBV7-8 . TGTGCCAGCAGCCCCCGCGCTAGCCGTAACAATGAGCAGTTCTTC CASSPRASRNNEQFF
once TRBJ2-5 TRBV6-2/TRBV6-3 TRBD2 TGTGCCAGCAGTTACCCCGGGACTAGGGAGGAGACCCAGTACTTC CASSYPGTREETQYF
. TRBJ2-2 TRBV25-1 TRBD1 TGTGCCAGCAGTCGACAGGGGACCAACACCGGGGAGCTGTTTTTT CASSRQGTNTGELFF
. TRBJ1-5 TRBV21-1 . TGTGCCAGCATGGCGGGGTATAGCAATCAGCCCCAGCATTTT CASMAGYSNQPQHF
. TRBJ2-7 TRBV7-8 . TGTGCCAGCAGCTTCAACAGGGACTCCTACGAGCAGTACTTC CASSFNRDSYEQYF
few TRBJ2-5 TRBV28 . TGTGCCAGCAGTTTGGGGGACCACCGGGAGACCCAGTACTTC CASSLGDHRETQYF
. TRBJ2-5 TRBV5-1 TRBD2 TGCGCCAGCAGCTTTGGTACGGGGGGGATCCAGTACTTC CASSFGTGGIQYF
. TRBJ2-3 TRBV7-2 . TGTGCCAGCAGCTTAGGGCCGGGAGATACGCAGTATTTT CASSLGPGDTQYF
. TRBJ2-2 TRBV19 . TGTGCGTCCGGGGCCCTTAACACCGGGGAGCTGTTTTTT CASGALNTGELFF